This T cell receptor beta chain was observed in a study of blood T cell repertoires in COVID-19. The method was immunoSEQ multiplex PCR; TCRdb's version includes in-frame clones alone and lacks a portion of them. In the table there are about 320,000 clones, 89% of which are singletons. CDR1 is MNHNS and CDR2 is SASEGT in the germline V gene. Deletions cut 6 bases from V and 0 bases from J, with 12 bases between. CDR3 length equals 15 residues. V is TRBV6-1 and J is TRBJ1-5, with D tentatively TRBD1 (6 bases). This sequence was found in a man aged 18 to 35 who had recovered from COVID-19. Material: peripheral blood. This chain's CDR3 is CASRVGQYSNQPQHF. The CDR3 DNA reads TGTGCCAGCAGGGTGGGACAATATAGCAATCAGCCCCAGCATTTT.